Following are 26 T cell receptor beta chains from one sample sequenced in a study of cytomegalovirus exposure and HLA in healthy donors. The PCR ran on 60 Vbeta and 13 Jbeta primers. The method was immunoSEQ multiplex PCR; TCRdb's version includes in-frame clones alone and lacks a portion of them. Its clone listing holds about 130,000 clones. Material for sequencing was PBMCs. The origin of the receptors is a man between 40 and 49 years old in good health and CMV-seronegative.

DNA for the CDR3: TGCGCCAGCAGTGGAGCGGGAGTCTCCTACAATGAGCAGTTCTTC. The encoded protein is CASSGAGVSYNEQFF. V usage is TRBV10-1 and J usage is TRBJ2-1, with 8 positions matching TRBD2. From germline, CDR1 is WNHNN and CDR2 SYGVQD (reference sequence). J lost 0 bases, V lost 4 bases, and 2 bases had no gene match. The CDR3 covers 15 residues.

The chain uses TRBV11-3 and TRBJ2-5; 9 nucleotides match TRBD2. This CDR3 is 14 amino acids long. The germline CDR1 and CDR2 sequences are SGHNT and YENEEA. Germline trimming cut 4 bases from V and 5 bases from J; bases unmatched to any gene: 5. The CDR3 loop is CASSSRTSEETQYF. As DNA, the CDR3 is TGTGCCAGCAGCTCGAGGACTAGCGAGGAGACCCAGTACTTC. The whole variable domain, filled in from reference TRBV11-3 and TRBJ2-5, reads EAGVVQSPRYKIIEKKQPVAFWCNPISGHNTLYWYLQNLGQGPELLIRYENEEAVDDSQLPKDRFSAERLKGVDSTLKIQPAELGDSAVYLCASSSRTSEETQYFGPGTRLLVL.

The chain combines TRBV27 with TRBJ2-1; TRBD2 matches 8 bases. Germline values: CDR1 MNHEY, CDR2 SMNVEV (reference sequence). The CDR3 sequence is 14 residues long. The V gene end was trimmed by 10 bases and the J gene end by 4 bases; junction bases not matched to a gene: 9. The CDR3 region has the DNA TGTGCCACCGGCCGGGAGCGGGGGTACAATGAGCAGTTCTTC. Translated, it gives CATGRERGYNEQFF.

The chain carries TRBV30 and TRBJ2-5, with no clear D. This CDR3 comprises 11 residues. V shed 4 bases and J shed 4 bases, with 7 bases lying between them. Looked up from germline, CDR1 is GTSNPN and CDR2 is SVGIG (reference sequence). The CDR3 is CAWINRETQYF. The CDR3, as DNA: TGTGCCTGGATAAATCGAGAGACCCAGTACTTC.

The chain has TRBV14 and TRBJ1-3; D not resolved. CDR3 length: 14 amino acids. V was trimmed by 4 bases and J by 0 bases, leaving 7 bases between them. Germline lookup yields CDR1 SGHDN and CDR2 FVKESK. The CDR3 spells CASSPAVSGNTIYF. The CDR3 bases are TGTGCCAGCAGCCCCGCGGTCTCTGGAAACACCATATATTTT.

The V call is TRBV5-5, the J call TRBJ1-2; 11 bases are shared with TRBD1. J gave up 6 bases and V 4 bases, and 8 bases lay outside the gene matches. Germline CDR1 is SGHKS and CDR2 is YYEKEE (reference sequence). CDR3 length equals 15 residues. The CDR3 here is CASSIRDRGVDGYTF. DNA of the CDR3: TGTGCCAGCAGCATTAGGGACAGGGGGGTTGATGGCTACACCTTC.

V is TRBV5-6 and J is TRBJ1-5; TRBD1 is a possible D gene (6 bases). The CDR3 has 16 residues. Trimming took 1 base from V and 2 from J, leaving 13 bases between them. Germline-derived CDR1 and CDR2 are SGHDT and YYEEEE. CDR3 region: CASSLQGLVGNQPQHF. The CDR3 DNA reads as TGTGCCAGCAGCTTGCAGGGGCTAGTTGGCAATCAGCCCCAGCATTTT.

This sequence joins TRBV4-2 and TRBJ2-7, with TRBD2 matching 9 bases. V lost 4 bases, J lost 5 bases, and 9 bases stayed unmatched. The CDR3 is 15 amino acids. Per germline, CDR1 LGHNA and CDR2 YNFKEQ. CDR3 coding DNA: TGTGCCAGCAGCCCCCCAGGGACTAGCTTCGACGAGCAGTACTTC. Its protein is CASSPPGTSFDEQYF.

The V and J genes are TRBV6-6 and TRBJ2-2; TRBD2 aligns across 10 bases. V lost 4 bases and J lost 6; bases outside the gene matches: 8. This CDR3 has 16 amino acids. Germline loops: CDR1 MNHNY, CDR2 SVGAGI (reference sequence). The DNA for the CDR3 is TGTGCCAGCAGTTGGGCTAGCGGGAGTTATTCCGGGGAGCTGTTTTTT. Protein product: CASSWASGSYSGELFF.

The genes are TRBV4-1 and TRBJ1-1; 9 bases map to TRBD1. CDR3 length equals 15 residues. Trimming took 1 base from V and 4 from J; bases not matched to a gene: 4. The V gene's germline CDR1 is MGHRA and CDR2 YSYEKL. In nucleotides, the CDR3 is TGCGCCAGCAGCCAAGTTTGGGACAGGGTCACTGAAGCTTTCTTT. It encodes CASSQVWDRVTEAFF.

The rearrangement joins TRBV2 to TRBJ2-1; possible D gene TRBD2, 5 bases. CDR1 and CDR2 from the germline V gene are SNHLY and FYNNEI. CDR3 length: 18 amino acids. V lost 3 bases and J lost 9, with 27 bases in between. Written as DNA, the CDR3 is TGTGCCAGCAGTGACCCAGCCTATCCAGCGGCCATTTACGGTGAGCAGTTCTTC. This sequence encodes CASSDPAYPAAIYGEQFF.

Here the CDR3 DNA reads TGCGCCAGCAGTGACCCGGGAGCCGGGGAGCTGTTTTTT. It translates to CASSDPGAGELFF. This rearrangement joins TRBV10-1 to TRBJ2-2; D might be TRBD2 (6 bases). The CDR3 consists of 13 residues. The V and J ends lost 3 bases and 6 bases respectively, with 8 bases between them. Germline V gene sequence: CDR1 WNHNN, CDR2 SYGVQD (reference sequence).

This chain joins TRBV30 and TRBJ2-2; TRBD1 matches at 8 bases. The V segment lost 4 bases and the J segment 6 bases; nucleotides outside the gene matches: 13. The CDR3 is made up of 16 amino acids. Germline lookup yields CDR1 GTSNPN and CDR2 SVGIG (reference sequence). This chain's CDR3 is CAWKPGTGISPGELFF. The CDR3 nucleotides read TGTGCCTGGAAACCTGGGACAGGAATAAGCCCCGGGGAGCTGTTTTTT.

This chain's CDR3 is CASMGLAKNIQYF. As DNA, the CDR3 is TGTGCCAGTATGGGCCTAGCCAAAAACATTCAGTACTTC. The gene calls are TRBV19 and TRBJ2-4; D gene ambiguous. The germline V gene encodes CDR1 LNHDA and CDR2 SQIVND (reference sequence). The CDR3 runs 13 residues. V lost 7 bases to trimming and J lost 0 bases, with 7 bases between them.

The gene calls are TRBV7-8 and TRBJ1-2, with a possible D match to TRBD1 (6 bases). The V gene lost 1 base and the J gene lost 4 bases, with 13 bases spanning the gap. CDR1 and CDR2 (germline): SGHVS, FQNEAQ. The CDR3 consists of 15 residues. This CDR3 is CASSLGKGVVYGYTF. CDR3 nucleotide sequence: TGTGCCAGCAGCTTAGGAAAGGGGGTGGTCTATGGCTACACCTTC.

The CDR3 region is CASTREGGLGSGANVLTF. For the CDR3, the DNA is TGCGCCAGCACCCGGGAGGGGGGGCTTGGCTCTGGGGCCAACGTCCTGACTTTC. The gene calls are TRBV5-1 and TRBJ2-6; TRBD2 aligns across 8 bases. The CDR3 covers 18 residues. The germline V gene has CDR1 SGHRS and CDR2 YFSETQ. With V trimmed by 6 bases and J by 0 bases, 11 bases remained unmatched.

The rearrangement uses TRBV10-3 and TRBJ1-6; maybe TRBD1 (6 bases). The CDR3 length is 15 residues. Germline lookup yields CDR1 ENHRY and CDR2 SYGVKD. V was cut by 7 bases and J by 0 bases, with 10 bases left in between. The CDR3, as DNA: TGTGCCATCAAGCAGGACAGCTCCTATAATTCACCCCTCCACTTT. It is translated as CAIKQDSSYNSPLHF.

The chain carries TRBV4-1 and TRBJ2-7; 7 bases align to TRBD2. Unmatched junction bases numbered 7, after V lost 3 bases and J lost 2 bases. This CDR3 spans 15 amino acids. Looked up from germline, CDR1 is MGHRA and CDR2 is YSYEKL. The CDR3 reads CASSHGRGRAYEQYF. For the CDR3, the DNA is TGCGCCAGCAGCCATGGGAGGGGTAGAGCCTACGAGCAGTACTTC.

The CDR3 DNA reads as TGTGCCAGCAGCTTGCAGGCTGGCTACACCTTC. This encodes CASSLQAGYTF. This chain connects TRBV5-6 to TRBJ1-2; no definite D call. The CDR3 is 11 amino acids. Between the trimmed V and J ends, which lost 1 base and 7 bases, there was a span of 5 bases. The germline V gene has CDR1 SGHDT and CDR2 YYEEEE.

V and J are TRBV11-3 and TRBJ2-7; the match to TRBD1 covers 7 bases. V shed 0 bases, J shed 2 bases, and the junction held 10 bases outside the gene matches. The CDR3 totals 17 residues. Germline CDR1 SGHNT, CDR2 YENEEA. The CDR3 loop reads CASSLEEMGDRAYEQYF. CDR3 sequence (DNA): TGTGCCAGCAGCTTAGAGGAAATGGGGGACAGAGCCTACGAGCAGTACTTC.

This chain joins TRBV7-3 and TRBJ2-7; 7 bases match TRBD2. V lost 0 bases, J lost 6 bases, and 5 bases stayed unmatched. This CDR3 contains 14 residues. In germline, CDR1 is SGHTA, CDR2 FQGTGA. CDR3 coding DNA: TGTGCCAGCAGCTTAACGAGCGGGACCCGCGAGCAGTACTTC. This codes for CASSLTSGTREQYF.

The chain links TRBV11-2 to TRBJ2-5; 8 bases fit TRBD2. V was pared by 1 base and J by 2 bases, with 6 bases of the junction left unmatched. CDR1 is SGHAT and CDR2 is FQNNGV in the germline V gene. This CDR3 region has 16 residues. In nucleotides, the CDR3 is TGTGCCAGCAGCTTAGTGTCGGGAGGGCTGCAAGAGACCCAGTACTTC. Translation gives CASSLVSGGLQETQYF.

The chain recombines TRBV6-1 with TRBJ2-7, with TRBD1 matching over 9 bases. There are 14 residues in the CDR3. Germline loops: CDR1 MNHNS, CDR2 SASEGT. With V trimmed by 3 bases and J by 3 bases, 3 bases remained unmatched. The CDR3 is CASSEPGQGYEQYF. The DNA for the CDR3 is TGTGCCAGCAGTGAGCCGGGACAGGGCTACGAGCAGTACTTC.

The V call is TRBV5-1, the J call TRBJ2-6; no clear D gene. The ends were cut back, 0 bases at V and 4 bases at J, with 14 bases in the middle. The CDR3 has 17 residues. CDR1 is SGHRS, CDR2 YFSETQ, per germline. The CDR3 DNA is TGCGCCAGCAGCTTGGATGGGTCAGGCACCGGGGCCAACGTCCTGACTTTC. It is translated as CASSLDGSGTGANVLTF.

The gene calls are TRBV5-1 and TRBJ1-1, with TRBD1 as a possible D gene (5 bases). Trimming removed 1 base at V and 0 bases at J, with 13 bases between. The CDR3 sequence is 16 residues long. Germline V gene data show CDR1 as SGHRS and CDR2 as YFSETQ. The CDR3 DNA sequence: TGCGCCAGCAGCTTGCCGGGGGGAAGGGTGAACACTGAAGCTTTCTTT. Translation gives CASSLPGGRVNTEAFF.

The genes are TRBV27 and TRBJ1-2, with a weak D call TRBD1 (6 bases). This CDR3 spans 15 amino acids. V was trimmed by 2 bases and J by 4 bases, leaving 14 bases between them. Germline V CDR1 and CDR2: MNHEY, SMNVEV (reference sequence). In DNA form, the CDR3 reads TGTGCCAGCAGTTTAGGCGCGGGGGCGGGCTATGGCTACACCTTC. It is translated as CASSLGAGAGYGYTF.